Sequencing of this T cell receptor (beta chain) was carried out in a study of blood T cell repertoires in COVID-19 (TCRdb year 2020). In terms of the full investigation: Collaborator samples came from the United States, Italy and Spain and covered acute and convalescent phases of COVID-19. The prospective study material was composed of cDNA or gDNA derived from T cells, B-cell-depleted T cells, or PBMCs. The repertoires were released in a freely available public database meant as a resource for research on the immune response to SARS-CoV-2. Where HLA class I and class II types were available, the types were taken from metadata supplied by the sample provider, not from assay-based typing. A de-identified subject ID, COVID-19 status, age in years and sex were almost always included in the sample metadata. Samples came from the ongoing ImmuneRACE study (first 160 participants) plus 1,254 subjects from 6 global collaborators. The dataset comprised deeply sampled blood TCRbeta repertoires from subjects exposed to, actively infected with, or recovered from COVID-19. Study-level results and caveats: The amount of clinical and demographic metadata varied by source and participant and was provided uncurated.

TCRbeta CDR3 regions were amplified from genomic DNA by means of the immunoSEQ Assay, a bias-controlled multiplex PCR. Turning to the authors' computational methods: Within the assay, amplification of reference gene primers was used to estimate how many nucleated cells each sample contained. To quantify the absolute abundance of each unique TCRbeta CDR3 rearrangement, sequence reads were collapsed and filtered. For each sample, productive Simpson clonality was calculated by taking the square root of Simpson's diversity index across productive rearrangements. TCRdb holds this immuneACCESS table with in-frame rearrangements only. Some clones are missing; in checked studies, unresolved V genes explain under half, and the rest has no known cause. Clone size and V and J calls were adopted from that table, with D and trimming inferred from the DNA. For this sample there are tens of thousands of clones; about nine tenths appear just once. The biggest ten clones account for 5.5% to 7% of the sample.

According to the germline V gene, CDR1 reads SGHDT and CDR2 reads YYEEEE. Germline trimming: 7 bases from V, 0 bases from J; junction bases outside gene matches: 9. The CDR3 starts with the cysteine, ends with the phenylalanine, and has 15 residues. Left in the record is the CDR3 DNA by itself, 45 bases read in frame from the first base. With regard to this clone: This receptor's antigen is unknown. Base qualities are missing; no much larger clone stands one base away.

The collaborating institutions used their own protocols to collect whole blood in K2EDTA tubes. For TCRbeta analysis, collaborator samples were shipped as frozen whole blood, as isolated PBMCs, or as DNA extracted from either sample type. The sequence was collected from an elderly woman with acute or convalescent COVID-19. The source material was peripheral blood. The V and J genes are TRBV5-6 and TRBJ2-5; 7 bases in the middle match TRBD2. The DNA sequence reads TGTGCCAGCCCGGCGGGACTAAACTACCAAGAGACCCAGTACTTC. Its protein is CASPAGLNYQETQYF.